The entry that follows covers one TCR beta chain sequence. During active infection, Seattle patients enrolled and were then monitored through disease. Generated by immunoSEQ multiplex PCR, the TCRdb table keeps only in-frame clones and is missing some. This table has a few hundred thousand clones, 70% to 90% appearing once. The sample is drawn from a study of blood T cell repertoires in COVID-19. With V trimmed by 4 bases and J by 1 base, 9 bases remained unmatched. Germline lookup yields CDR1 SNHLY and CDR2 FYNNEI. The CDR3 extends over 18 amino acids. The receptor comes from a woman in her 50s with COVID-19, enrolled during active disease. Sequencing was performed on peripheral blood. This chain uses TRBV2 with TRBJ2-3; TRBD2 matches 12 bases. This chain's CDR3 is CASSGGTSGRRRTDTQYF. The CDR3, as DNA: TGTGCCAGCAGTGGGGGCACTAGCGGGAGGAGGCGCACAGATACGCAGTATTTT.